These 2 T cell receptor beta chains share one sample of origin, sequenced in a study of cytomegalovirus exposure and HLA in healthy donors. PCR involved 60 Vbeta and 13 Jbeta primers. Clones were sequenced by immunoSEQ multiplex PCR, and TCRdb holds only the in-frame ones, with some missing. This table has fewer than 140,000 clones, more than 65% appearing once. The sequenced material came from PBMCs. The receptors stem from a woman aged 50 to 65 in good health and CMV-seropositive.

Concerning this clone itself: One end of the junction fails to match germline, which may point to a read error. The chain's CDR3 is CASREGLAGLDTQYF. In nucleotides, the CDR3 is TGTGCCAGCAGGGAAGGTCTAGCGGGGCTAGATACGCAGTATTTT. V is TRBV6-1 and J is TRBJ2-3; 9 bases agree with TRBD2. Germline values: CDR1 MNHNS, CDR2 SASEGT. CDR3 length: 15 amino acids.

This chain links TRBV27 with TRBJ2-1; TRBD1 matches 9 bases. Germline V gene data show CDR1 as MNHEY and CDR2 as SMNVEV (reference sequence). The J segment lost 9 bases and the V segment lost 5 bases, leaving 8 bases of the junction unmatched. The CDR3 length is 14 residues. For the CDR3, the DNA is TGTGCCAGCAGTCCCTCGACAGGGGGAGGTGAGCAGTTCTTC. This sequence encodes CASSPSTGGGEQFF.